The entry below describes one T cell receptor beta chain. Its antigen remains unknown. The sample is drawn from a study of shared clonotypes between healthy human individuals. Study results and caveats: Naive CD4 clonotypes were shared across a few donors at approximately 5.3%.

Naive CD8 cells lacked CD45RO and underwent positive selection for CCR7, leaving out terminally differentiated effector memory CD45RA+ cells. Donors, healthy HIV-negative adults, lacked recent acute infections or vaccinations. Profiled with immunoSEQ multiplex PCR; TCRdb holds only in-frame clones, not every one. The sample lists around 600,000 clones, 85% to 95% occurring once. The germline V gene has CDR1 MNHEY and CDR2 SMNVEV (reference sequence). The trim removed 3 bases at V and 3 bases at J, leaving 4 bases unmatched. There are 15 residues in the CDR3. The sample comprised naive CD8+ T cells sorted from blood. The chain couples TRBV27 to TRBJ2-1; 8 bases match TRBD1. The receptor's source is a young woman in good health. The CDR3 region has the DNA TGTGCCAGCAGTTTGGACAGGGCGTTCTACAATGAGCAGTTCTTC. Translation: CASSLDRAFYNEQFF.